One T cell receptor beta chain is described in this entry. Its antigen remains unknown. The sample belongs to a study of cytomegalovirus exposure and HLA in healthy donors. Study-wide points: A previous analysis found most TCR beta V segments productive roughly 90% or roughly 30% of the time.

Germline CDR1 GTSNPN, CDR2 SVGIG (reference sequence). The CDR3 spans 13 residues. Unmatched junction bases numbered 3, after V lost 1 base and J lost 10 bases. The PCR used 60 Vbeta and 13 Jbeta primers. TCRdb's table, derived via immunoSEQ multiplex PCR, lists solely in-frame clones and lacks some. The profile shows roughly 180,000 clones, more than 75% of them singletons. What was sequenced was PBMCs. The chain carries TRBV30 and TRBJ1-6; 8 positions agree with TRBD1. The receptor's source is a woman aged 25 to 45 in good health and CMV-seropositive. CDR3 region: CAWSGQGLSPLHF. CDR3 bases: TGTGCCTGGAGTGGACAGGGGTTGTCACCCCTCCACTTT. The full variable domain, in which reference TRBV30 and TRBJ1-6 provide the parts outside the CDR3, is SQTIHQWPATLVQPVGSPLSLECTVEGTSNPNLYWYRQAAGRGLQLLFYSVGIGQISSEVPQNLSASRPQDRQFILSSKKLLLSDSGFYLCAWSGQGLSPLHFGNGTRLTVT.